One sample yielded the 19 T cell receptor beta chains listed below, sequenced in a study of chemoradiotherapy in HPV16-positive cancers. Method: immunoSEQ multiplex PCR; TCRdb's copy keeps in-frame clones and lacks some. The table lists around 33,000 clones, more than 70% of them singletons. The input for sequencing was blood, taken from a patient who underwent chemoradiotherapy. The receptors derive from a human donor with HPV-associated anogenital cancer.

The rearrangement links TRBV6-1 to TRBJ1-2; TRBD1 agrees at 7 bases. The germline V gene encodes CDR1 MNHNS and CDR2 SASEGT. This CDR3 region has 15 residues. J was trimmed by 4 bases and V by 6 bases; bases with no gene match: 11. The CDR3 protein is CASRRTGFLIYGYTF. CDR3 DNA: TGTGCCAGCAGGAGGACAGGCTTTCTAATCTATGGCTACACCTTC.

The rearrangement links TRBV10-3 to TRBJ1-5, with D unresolved. CDR1 and CDR2 (germline): ENHRY, SYGVKD. The ends were cut back, 0 bases at V and 4 bases at J, with 13 bases in the middle. This CDR3 has 16 amino acids. The CDR3 protein is CAISESDFRENQPQHF. DNA for the CDR3: TGTGCCATCAGTGAGTCCGACTTCCGGGAAAATCAGCCCCAGCATTTT.

The rearrangement joins TRBV4-2 to TRBJ1-3; perhaps TRBD1 as D (5 bases). Germline CDR1 and CDR2: LGHNA and YNFKEQ. CDR3 length equals 15 residues. V dropped 0 bases and J dropped 2 bases, with 8 bases sitting between them. The CDR3 DNA reads TGTGCCAGCAGCCAAGACCCAGGGCCTGGAAACACCATATATTTT. Residues: CASSQDPGPGNTIYF.

This rearrangement joins TRBV5-8 to TRBJ1-2, with TRBD1 matching 8 bases. This CDR3 has 14 residues. Germline CDR1 and CDR2: SGHTS and YDEGEE. V gave up 3 bases and J gave up 4 bases; unmatched junction bases: 5. The DNA of the CDR3 is TGTGCCAGCAGCTCGGCGGACAGGGCCTATGGCTACACCTTC. Protein product: CASSSADRAYGYTF.

This clone has just a few counts. This rearrangement joins TRBV19 to TRBJ1-5; 7 bases are shared with TRBD1. V lost 9 bases to trimming and J lost 6 bases; unmatched junction nucleotides: 8. The germline CDR1 and CDR2 sequences are LNHDA and SQIVND (reference sequence). The CDR3 has 13 amino acids. The CDR3 nucleotides are TGTGCCAGCACGCCCAGGGGGGGTCAGCCCCAGCATTTT. It specifies CASTPRGGQPQHF.

The chain employs TRBV30 and TRBJ2-1; D is perhaps TRBD2 (5 bases). CDR3 length equals 15 residues. The V and J ends lost 2 bases and 10 bases respectively, with 21 bases between them. Germline CDR1 is GTSNPN and CDR2 is SVGIG (reference sequence). The CDR3 sequence is CAWSPFPIRTGEQFF. In nucleotides, the CDR3 is TGTGCCTGGAGTCCGTTCCCGATTCGGACTGGAGAGCAGTTCTTC.

This clone was detected once. The chain joins TRBV5-6 to TRBJ2-1; TRBD1 agrees at 8 bases. This CDR3 is 15 amino acids long. Trimming removed 0 bases from V and 6 bases from J; junction bases left unmatched: 5. Germline V CDR1 and CDR2: SGHDT, YYEEEE. CDR3 amino acids: CASSLGQGPVNEQFF. Written as DNA, the CDR3 is TGTGCCAGCAGCTTGGGACAGGGGCCAGTCAATGAGCAGTTCTTC.

The chain recombines TRBV6-5 with TRBJ1-2; D is unclear. The CDR3 extends over 13 amino acids. V lost 10 bases, J lost 2 bases, and 14 bases lay in between. CDR1 and CDR2 (germline): MNHEY, SVGAGI. The chain's CDR3 is CATAASGNYGYTF. CDR3 DNA sequence: TGTGCCACCGCTGCAAGCGGGAACTATGGCTACACCTTC.

This clone was detected once. The rearrangement joins TRBV15 to TRBJ2-1; D might be TRBD1 (5 bases). Trimming removed 5 bases at V and 6 bases at J, with 11 bases between. Per germline, CDR1 LNHNV and CDR2 YYDKDF (reference sequence). The CDR3 runs to 13 residues. CDR3 in DNA: TGTGCCACCAGCGTGGACATGTTCAATGAGCAGTTCTTC. As protein: CATSVDMFNEQFF.

This clone occurred once. This chain links TRBV6-1 with TRBJ1-2; unclear D gene. Trimming stripped 3 bases from V and 1 base from J, with 3 bases between. The germline V gene has CDR1 MNHNS and CDR2 SASEGT. The CDR3 consists of 12 residues. For the CDR3, the DNA is TGTGCCAGCAGTGAGGATAACTATGGCTACACCTTC. Its protein is CASSEDNYGYTF.

The CDR3 DNA sequence: TGCGCCAGCAGCTTTGGCCCCGGGACAAACTATGGCTACACCTTC. This codes for CASSFGPGTNYGYTF. The rearrangement links TRBV5-1 to TRBJ1-2; tentative D call: TRBD1 (6 bases). The V gene's germline CDR1 is SGHRS and CDR2 YFSETQ. Trimming shortened V by 2 bases and J by 2 bases, and 13 bases separated the two germline ends. There are 15 residues in the CDR3.

This chain uses TRBV5-1 with TRBJ1-5, with TRBD1 as a possible D gene (5 bases). There are 15 residues in the CDR3. Germline V gene data show CDR1 as SGHRS and CDR2 as YFSETQ. V was trimmed by 0 bases and J by 0 bases, leaving 7 bases between them. CDR3 in amino acids: CASSLEGVSNQPQHF. CDR3 bases: TGCGCCAGCAGCTTGGAAGGGGTTAGCAATCAGCCCCAGCATTTT.

V gene TRBV2 combines with J gene TRBJ1-5, with D tentatively TRBD1 (5 bases). In germline, CDR1 is SNHLY, CDR2 FYNNEI. V lost 2 bases, J lost 6 bases, and 14 bases lay in between. This CDR3 spans 15 amino acids. CDR3 nucleotide sequence: TGTGCCAGCAGTGAATGGGAAGGGGTTGGTCAGCCCCAGCATTTT. Residues: CASSEWEGVGQPQHF. The full variable domain, its missing parts supplied by reference TRBV2 and TRBJ1-5, is EPEVTQTPSHQVTQMGQEVILRCVPISNHLYFYWYRQILGQKVEFLVSFYNNEISEKSEIFDDQFSVERPDGSNFTLKIRSTKLEDSAMYFCASSEWEGVGQPQHFGDGTRLSIL.

CDR3 amino acids: CASSIGLVGGTDTQYF. The DNA of the CDR3 is TGTGCCAGTAGTATAGGGCTCGTAGGGGGCACAGATACGCAGTATTTT. J is TRBJ2-3 and V is TRBV19; tentatively, D is TRBD1 (5 bases). Trimming shortened V by 1 base and J by 1 base, and 12 bases separated the two germline ends. The CDR3 has 16 amino acids. Germline CDR1 LNHDA, CDR2 SQIVND (reference sequence).

The chain links TRBV4-1 to TRBJ1-1; unclear D gene. V lost 1 base and J 1 base, leaving 10 bases between the germline ends. This CDR3 is 15 amino acids long. Germline CDR1 reads MGHRA; CDR2 reads YSYEKL. The CDR3, as DNA: TGCGCCAGCAGCCAAGGGATTGCGGGGAACACTGAAGCTTTCTTT. The encoded protein is CASSQGIAGNTEAFF.

J is TRBJ1-3 and V is TRBV11-2; D remains unclear. This CDR3 comprises 15 residues. V was pared by 4 bases and J by 0 bases, with 10 bases between. Germline V lookup: CDR1 SGHAT, CDR2 FQNNGV. The CDR3: CASSSPQVSGNTIYF. CDR3 coding DNA: TGTGCCAGCAGCTCCCCCCAAGTCTCTGGAAACACCATATATTTT.

The V call is TRBV25-1, the J call TRBJ2-3, with 7 bases matching TRBD1. The CDR3 has 13 amino acids. Germline CDR1 is MGHDK and CDR2 is SYGVNS. Germline trimming cut 8 bases from V and 0 bases from J; bases unmatched to any gene: 2. The CDR3: CASRDRSTDTQYF. CDR3 DNA: TGTGCCAGCCGGGACAGAAGCACAGATACGCAGTATTTT.

The chain employs TRBV7-2 and TRBJ2-5; D tentatively fits TRBD1 or TRBD2 (6 bases each). In germline, CDR1 is SGHTA, CDR2 FQGNSA. V lost 0 bases to trimming and J lost 1 base, with 12 bases between them. This CDR3 contains 16 residues. CDR3 sequence reads: CASSLAWKGGQETQYF. The CDR3 DNA reads as TGTGCCAGCAGCTTAGCGTGGAAGGGGGGCCAAGAGACCCAGTACTTC.

The chain has TRBV5-4 and TRBJ2-2; D is possibly TRBD2 (6 bases). Germline-derived CDR1 and CDR2 are SGHNT and YYREEE (reference sequence). CDR3 length: 16 residues. V gave up 1 base and J gave up 5 bases, with 15 bases separating them. DNA for the CDR3: TGTGCCAGCAGCTTGAGTGGGAGGTCGGGAACCGGGGAGCTGTTTTTT. Protein sequence: CASSLSGRSGTGELFF.